The T cell receptor (beta chain) described here comes from a study of Tregs in tolerant kidney transplant recipients. Profiled with immunoSEQ multiplex PCR; TCRdb holds only in-frame clones, not every one. The data hold under 85,000 clones, with roughly 89% observed a single time. The CDR3 is 15 amino acids. Germline V CDR1 and CDR2: GTSNPN, SVGIG (reference sequence). Trimming cost V 3 bases and J 1 base; bases outside gene matches: 4. Sequenced here: CD4+ T cells from blood, sampled before the transplant. V gene TRBV30 combines with J gene TRBJ2-1, with 9 bases lining up with TRBD2. This receptor was taken from a human donor who received a combined kidney and bone marrow transplant. As DNA, the CDR3 is TGTGCCTGGAGGTTAGCGGGAGTATCCTACAATGAGCAGTTCTTC. Protein product: CAWRLAGVSYNEQFF.